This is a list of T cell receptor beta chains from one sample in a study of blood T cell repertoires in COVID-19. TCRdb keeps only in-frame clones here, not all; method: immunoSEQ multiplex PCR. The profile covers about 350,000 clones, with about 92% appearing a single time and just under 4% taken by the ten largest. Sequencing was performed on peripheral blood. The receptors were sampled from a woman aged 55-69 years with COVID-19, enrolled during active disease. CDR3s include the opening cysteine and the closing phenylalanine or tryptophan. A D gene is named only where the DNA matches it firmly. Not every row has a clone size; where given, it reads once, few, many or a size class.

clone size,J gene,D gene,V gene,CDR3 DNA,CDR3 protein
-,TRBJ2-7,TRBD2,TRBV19,TGTGCCTCAAGGGAGACTAGCGGGATTTACGAGCAGTACTTC,CASRETSGIYEQYF
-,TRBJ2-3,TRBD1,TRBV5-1,TGCGCCAGCACCCTAGGGGGCCGCACAGATACGCAGTATTTT,CASTLGGRTDTQYF
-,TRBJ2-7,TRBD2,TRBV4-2,TGTGCCAGCAGCCAAGAGGGGGCGCCGGGGGGGGCCAACGAGCAGTACTTC,CASSQEGAPGGANEQYF
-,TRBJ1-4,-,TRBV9,TGTGCCAGCAGCGTAACGGGTCGGGATCGCGAAAAACTGTTTTTT,CASSVTGRDREKLFF
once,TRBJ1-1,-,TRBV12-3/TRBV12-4,TGTGCCAGCAGTTTGGGGGGGCCCACTGAAGCTTTCTTT,CASSLGGPTEAFF
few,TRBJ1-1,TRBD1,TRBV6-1,TGTGCCAGCAGTGCCTGGACAGGGGGTAAAACGAACACTGAAGCTTTCTTT,CASSAWTGGKTNTEAFF
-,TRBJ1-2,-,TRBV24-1,TGTGCCACCAGTGATTCCGGACAAGCCCACGGCTACACCTTC,CATSDSGQAHGYTF
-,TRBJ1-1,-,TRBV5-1,TGCGCCAGCAGCTTCCAGGGGCAAATGAACACTGAAGCTTTCTTT,CASSFQGQMNTEAFF
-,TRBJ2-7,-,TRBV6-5,TGTGCCAGCAGTTATGTGGGCCGGGGTCCCTCCTACGAGCAGTACTTC,CASSYVGRGPSYEQYF
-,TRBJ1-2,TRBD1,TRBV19,TGTGCCAGTAGCCCAACCCGGGACAGGGGGTACTATGGCTACACCTTC,CASSPTRDRGYYGYTF
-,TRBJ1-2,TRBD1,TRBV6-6,TGTGCCAGCATCAGGGGGGATCGTGGCTACACCTTC,CASIRGDRGYTF
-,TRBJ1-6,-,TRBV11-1,TGTGCCAGCAGCCTGGGGGCCGGCTCCTATAATTCACCCCTCCACTTT,CASSLGAGSYNSPLHF
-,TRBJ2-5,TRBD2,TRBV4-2,TGTGCCAGCAGCCAACTGGGAGGGGACCAAGAGACCCAGTACTTC,CASSQLGGDQETQYF
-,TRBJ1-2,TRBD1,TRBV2,TGTGCCAGGGACCTAAGGCAGGGGGCGCTTGGCTACACCTTC,CARDLRQGALGYTF
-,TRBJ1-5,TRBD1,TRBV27,TGTGCCAGCAGTTTATCAAGGGGGCATCGCAATCAGCCCCAGCATTTT,CASSLSRGHRNQPQHF
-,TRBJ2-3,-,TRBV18,TGTGCCAGCTCCCAAAGCACAGATACGCAGTATTTT,CASSQSTDTQYF
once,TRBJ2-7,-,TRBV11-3,TGTGCCAGCAGCAGAGGGTACGAGCAGTACTTC,CASSRGYEQYF
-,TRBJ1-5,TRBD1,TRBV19,TGTGCCAGTAGTACCTCCGGACAGGGCAATCAGCCCCAGCATTTT,CASSTSGQGNQPQHF
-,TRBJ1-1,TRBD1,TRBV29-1,TGCAGCGTTGGGGACAGCCTCTATATGGACACTGAAGCTTTCTTT,CSVGDSLYMDTEAFF
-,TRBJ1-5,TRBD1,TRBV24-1,TGTGCCACCAGTGATTTGCCGGCAGGGGGGCCAGTTGGCAATCAGCCCCAGCATTTT,CATSDLPAGGPVGNQPQHF
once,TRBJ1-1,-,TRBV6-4,TGTGCCAGCAGCCGGGGAATGAACACTGAAGCTTTCTTT,CASSRGMNTEAFF
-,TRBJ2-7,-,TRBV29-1,TGCAGCGTTGAGGATGACAAAACCTACGAGCAGTACTTC,CSVEDDKTYEQYF
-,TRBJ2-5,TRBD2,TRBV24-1,TGTGCCACCAGTGATCGATCGGGACTAGCGAACCAAGAGACCCAGTACTTC,CATSDRSGLANQETQYF
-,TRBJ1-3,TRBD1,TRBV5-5,TGTGCCAGCAGCTTACAGGGGGCGCCGGGAAACACCATATATTTT,CASSLQGAPGNTIYF
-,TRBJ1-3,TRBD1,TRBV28,TGTGCCAGCAGGGGGGGGACAGGGGCTGGAAACACCATATATTTT,CASRGGTGAGNTIYF
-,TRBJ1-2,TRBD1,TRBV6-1,TGTGCCAGCAGTGCCACAGGGGGCCGCGTTTTCTATGGCTACACCTTC,CASSATGGRVFYGYTF
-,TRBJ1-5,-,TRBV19,TGTGCCAGTAGTATAGTACCAGGGGCCCCCCAGCCCCAGCATTTT,CASSIVPGAPQPQHF
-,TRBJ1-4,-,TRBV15,TGTGCCACCATGGGGGGGCTACGGGAAAAACTGTTTTTT,CATMGGLREKLFF
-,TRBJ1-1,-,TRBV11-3,TGTGCCAGCAGCCAGGACAGTACTGAAGCTTTCTTT,CASSQDSTEAFF
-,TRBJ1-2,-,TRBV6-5,TGTGCCAGCAGTTACGGAAGGAGAGCTAACTATGGCTACACCTTC,CASSYGRRANYGYTF
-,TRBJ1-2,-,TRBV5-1,TGCGCCAGCAGCGGTGTGACAGGTTATGGCTACACCTTC,CASSGVTGYGYTF
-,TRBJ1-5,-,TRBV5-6,TGTGCCAGCAGCTTTTCGGGGAACAATCAGCCCCAGCATTTT,CASSFSGNNQPQHF
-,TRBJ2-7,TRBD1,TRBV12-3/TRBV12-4,TGTGCCAGCAGTCACAGGGGCGAGCAGTACTTC,CASSHRGEQYF
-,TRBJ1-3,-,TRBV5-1,TGCGCCAGCAGACAGGCCTCTGGAAACACCATATATTTT,CASRQASGNTIYF
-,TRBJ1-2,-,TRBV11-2,TGTGCCAGCAGCGGGACTAGATTCGGGGGCTACACCTTC,CASSGTRFGGYTF
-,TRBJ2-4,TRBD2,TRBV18,TGTGCCAGCTCACCTCCCGGGACTAGCGGCTGGAGTCTTCAGTACTTC,CASSPPGTSGWSLQYF
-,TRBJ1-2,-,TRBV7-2,TGTGCCAGCAGTTCTCGGGACACTAACTATGGCTACACCTTC,CASSSRDTNYGYTF
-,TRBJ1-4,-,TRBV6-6,TGTGCCACCTGGGGCGAAAAACTGTTTTTT,CATWGEKLFF
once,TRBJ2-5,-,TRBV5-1,TGCGCCAGCAGCCCCCTACAGGCTGCCGTAGAGACCCAGTACTTC,CASSPLQAAVETQYF
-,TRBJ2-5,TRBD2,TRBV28,TGTGCCAGCAGTTTTTTTGGGCAGGGCCCGGGGGGGACCCAGTACTTC,CASSFFGQGPGGTQYF
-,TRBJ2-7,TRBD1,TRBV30,TGTGCCTGGACCGAACAGGGGGGAGAGGCATGCGAGCAGTACTTC,CAWTEQGGEACEQYF
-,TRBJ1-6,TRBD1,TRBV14,TGTGCCAGCAGCACCCAGGGGGCTCTCAATTCACCCCTCCACTTT,CASSTQGALNSPLHF
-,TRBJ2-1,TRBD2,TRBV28,TGTGCCAGCAGGAAAAGCGGGGCTCGTAAGTTCTTC,CASRKSGARKFF
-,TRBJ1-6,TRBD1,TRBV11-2,TGTGCCAGCAGCTCGACAGGGGTCTCACCCCTCCACTTT,CASSSTGVSPLHF